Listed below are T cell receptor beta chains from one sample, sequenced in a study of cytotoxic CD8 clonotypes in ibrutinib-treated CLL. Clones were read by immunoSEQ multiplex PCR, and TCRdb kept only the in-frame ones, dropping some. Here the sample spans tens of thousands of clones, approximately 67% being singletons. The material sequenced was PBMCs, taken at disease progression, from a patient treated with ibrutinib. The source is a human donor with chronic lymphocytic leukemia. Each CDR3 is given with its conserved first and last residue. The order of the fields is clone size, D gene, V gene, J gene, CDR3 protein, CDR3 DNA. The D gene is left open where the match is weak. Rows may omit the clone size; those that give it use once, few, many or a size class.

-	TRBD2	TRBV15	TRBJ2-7	CATSIGTRSEQYF	TGTGCCACCAGCATAGGGACTAGAAGCGAGCAGTACTTC
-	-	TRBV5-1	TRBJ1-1	CASSLNGGLNTEAFF	TGCGCCAGCAGCTTGAATGGCGGGCTGAACACTGAAGCTTTCTTT
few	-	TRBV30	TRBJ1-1	CAYDGRNTEAFF	TGTGCCTATGACGGGAGGAACACTGAAGCTTTCTTT
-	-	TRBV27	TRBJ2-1	CASSPLSGNYNEQFF	TGTGCCAGCAGTCCGCTCTCAGGGAACTACAATGAGCAGTTCTTC
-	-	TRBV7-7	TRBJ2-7	CASSLNGGSEQYF	TGTGCCAGCAGCTTAAACGGGGGCAGCGAGCAGTACTTC
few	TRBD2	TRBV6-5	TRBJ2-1	CASSYTSSGGNEQFF	TGTGCCAGCAGTTACACCTCTAGCGGGGGGAATGAGCAGTTCTTC
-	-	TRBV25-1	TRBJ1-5	CASSGTGAGAQHF	TGTGCCAGCAGCGGAACGGGGGCCGGGGCCCAGCATTTT
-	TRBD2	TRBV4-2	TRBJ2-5	CASSQDWASGGEETQYF	TGTGCCAGCAGCCAAGATTGGGCTAGCGGGGGGGAAGAGACCCAGTACTTC
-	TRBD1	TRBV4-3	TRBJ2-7	CASSQGTGVYEQYF	TGCGCCAGCAGCCAAGGTACAGGGGTCTACGAGCAGTACTTC
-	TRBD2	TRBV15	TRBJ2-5	CATSRDPLAGLFETQYF	TGTGCCACCAGCAGAGATCCCCTAGCGGGGTTATTCGAGACCCAGTACTTC
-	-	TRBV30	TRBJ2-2	CAWSVGATVWKATGELFF	TGTGCCTGGAGTGTTGGGGCCACAGTCTGGAAAGCCACCGGGGAGCTGTTTTTT
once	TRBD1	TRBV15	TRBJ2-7	CATSRTGTGGSYEQYF	TGTGCCACCAGCAGAACCGGGACAGGGGGATCCTACGAGCAGTACTTC
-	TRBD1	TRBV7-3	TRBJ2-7	CASSPTGAEQYF	TGTGCCAGCAGCCCGACAGGGGCCGAGCAGTACTTC
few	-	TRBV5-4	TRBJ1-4	CASSFEPQGNEKLFF	TGTGCCAGCAGCTTTGAACCACAGGGTAATGAAAAACTGTTTTTT
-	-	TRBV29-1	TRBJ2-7	CSAPGVGPHEQYF	TGCAGCGCTCCCGGTGTGGGGCCCCACGAGCAGTACTTC
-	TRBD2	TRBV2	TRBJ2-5	CASRHRTSGAETQYF	TGTGCCAGCAGGCATCGGACTAGCGGGGCTGAGACCCAGTACTTC
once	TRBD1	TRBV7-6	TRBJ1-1	CASSERQGGNTEAFF	TGTGCCAGCAGCGAGAGACAGGGAGGAAACACTGAAGCTTTCTTT
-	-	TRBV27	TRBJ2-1	CASSFGSDYEQFF	TGTGCCAGCAGTTTCGGTTCGGACTATGAGCAGTTCTTC
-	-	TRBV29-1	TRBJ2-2	CSSLRTDTGELFF	TGCAGTTCGTTGCGGACAGACACCGGGGAGCTGTTTTTT
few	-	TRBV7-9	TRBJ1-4	CASRWTDDEKLFF	TGTGCCAGCAGATGGACAGATGATGAAAAACTGTTTTTT
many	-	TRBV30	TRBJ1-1	CAWADSPEAFF	TGTGCCTGGGCGGACAGTCCTGAAGCTTTCTTT
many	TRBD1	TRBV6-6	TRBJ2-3	CASTPGTGSGTDTQYF	TGTGCCAGCACCCCCGGGACAGGATCCGGCACAGATACGCAGTATTTT
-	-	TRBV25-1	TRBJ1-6	CASIGPGNSPLHF	TGTGCCAGTATCGGGCCCGGTAATTCACCCCTCCACTTT
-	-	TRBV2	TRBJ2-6	CASSEPSAGANVLTF	TGTGCCAGCAGTGAACCTAGCGCGGGGGCCAACGTCCTGACTTTC
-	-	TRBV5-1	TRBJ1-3	CASSLGQGGGNTIYF	TGCGCCAGCAGCTTGGGGCAGGGAGGTGGAAACACCATATATTTT
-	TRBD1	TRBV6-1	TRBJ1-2	CASSVLGTANYGYTF	TGTGCCAGCAGTGTCTTAGGGACAGCTAACTATGGCTACACCTTC
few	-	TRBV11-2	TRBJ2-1	CASSLGAAREQFF	TGTGCCAGCAGCTTAGGTGCGGCACGTGAGCAGTTCTTC
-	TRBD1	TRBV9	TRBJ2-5	CASSGGQGRQETQYF	TGTGCCAGCAGCGGGGGACAGGGGCGGCAAGAGACCCAGTACTTC
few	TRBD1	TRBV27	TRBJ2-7	CASSPRDRGAQEQYF	TGTGCCAGCAGTCCCCGGGACAGGGGGGCCCAAGAGCAGTACTTC